Listed below are T cell receptor beta chains from one sample, sequenced in a study of blood T cell repertoires in COVID-19. The protocol was immunoSEQ multiplex PCR, while the TCRdb copy is restricted to in-frame clones and leaves out a portion. The repertoire holds 90,000 to 150,000 clones, about 89% seen once, with about 19% in the top ten. What was sequenced was peripheral blood. These receptors came from a human donor with acute or convalescent COVID-19. The donor label of this sample is uncertain. Both conserved end residues are trimmed from each CDR3. The order of the fields is V gene, J gene, CDR3 protein.

>TRBV5-1|TRBJ2-2
ASSLEAQGSTGELF
>TRBV5-1|TRBJ1-2
ASSLSLGQNYGYT
>TRBV2|TRBJ2-7
ASKDFRDRGGEQY
>TRBV12-3/TRBV12-4|TRBJ2-2
ASRERAGELF
>TRBV7-2|TRBJ1-1
ASSSPGLQNTEAF
>TRBV15|TRBJ2-3
ATPRPSGPGDTQY
>TRBV5-6|TRBJ1-1
ASTLEGLGAF
>TRBV28|TRBJ1-2
ASTLLGQRGNYGYT
>TRBV18|TRBJ1-1
ASSPLASNTEAF
>TRBV5-4|TRBJ2-5
ASSLNGGASQETQY
>TRBV14|TRBJ2-6
ASSQESTGSTGANVLT
>TRBV30|TRBJ2-3
AWRRTGTQADTQY
>TRBV7-6|TRBJ1-4
ASSLSDRVGEKLF
>TRBV7-6|TRBJ1-3
ASSLVGHRFSGNTIY
>TRBV19|TRBJ1-2
ASSSFRGSYGYT
>TRBV5-5|TRBJ2-2
ASSPPWGAGELF
>TRBV19|TRBJ1-2
ASSISGRGDGYT
>TRBV4-1|TRBJ1-2
ASSQDRGFWST
>TRBV4-1|TRBJ2-7
ASSQVTSGGLLYEQY
>TRBV18|TRBJ1-4
ASSPPGAGLNEKLF